What follows are 9 T cell receptor beta chains derived from one specimen sequenced in a study of CD8+ T cells in alopecia areata (dated 2018 in TCRdb). Library preparation used the immunoSEQ multiplex PCR assay. RNA was extracted from all samples and reverse transcribed into cDNA as template for TCR sequencing. TCRdb re-hosts the immuneACCESS table, in-frame sequences only. Its copies lack some clones; in the studies checked, an unresolved V gene accounts for under half of them, and the cause for the rest is not known. This sample lists 60,000 to 90,000 clones; around 60% were detected once. Together, the top ten hold 20% to 30% of the sample. This specimen's time point label, per the study, means: around 22 weeks on oral tofacitinib. Sample treatment or condition, as interpreted from the label and publication: oral pan-JAK inhibitor, 5-10 mg twice daily. The specimen comprised CD8+ T cells sorted from blood, sampled at week 24, from a patient treated with tofacitinib. Receptors were obtained from a human donor with alopecia areata.

J is TRBJ2-3 and V is TRBV25-1; perhaps TRBD1 as D (5 bases). The CDR3 is 15 residues long. With 6 bases removed from V and 0 bases from J, the gap between germline ends came to 13 bases. Germline V gene sequence: CDR1 MGHDK, CDR2 SYGVNS. The CDR3 nucleotides read TGTGCCAGCAGCGTGGGGCCACCTAGCACAGATACGCAGTATTTT. Protein: CASSVGPPSTDTQYF.

This chain uses TRBV5-1 with TRBJ1-3, with TRBD1 as a possible D gene (5 bases). The V gene lost 1 base and the J gene lost 3 bases, with 8 bases spanning the gap. The V gene's germline CDR1 is SGHRS and CDR2 YFSETQ. This CDR3 is built from 14 residues. The CDR3 loop reads CASSLRGFGNTIYF. In DNA, the CDR3 is TGCGCCAGCAGCTTGAGGGGTTTTGGAAACACCATATATTTT.

The V and J genes are TRBV19 and TRBJ2-1, with TRBD1 as a possible D gene (5 bases). CDR3 length: 13 residues. V was shortened by 9 bases and J by 8 bases, with 17 bases between the two germline ends. Germline CDR1 and CDR2: LNHDA and SQIVND (reference sequence). The CDR3 bases are TGTGCCAGCAAGTATGGGGCTCTCCATGAGCAGTTCTTC. Translation gives CASKYGALHEQFF.

The chain is built from TRBV14 and TRBJ1-2; 7 bases align to TRBD1. The CDR3 runs to 16 residues. The V and J ends lost 6 bases and 4 bases, in that order; junction bases with no gene match: 14. Germline CDR1 SGHDN, CDR2 FVKESK. The CDR3 is CASSPDRATVLYGYTF. As DNA, the CDR3 is TGTGCCAGCAGTCCTGACAGGGCCACGGTGCTCTATGGCTACACCTTC.

The V call is TRBV27, the J call TRBJ1-5, with 8 bases fitting TRBD1. Per germline, CDR1 MNHEY and CDR2 SMNVEV (reference sequence). J gave up 4 bases and V 10 bases, and 12 bases lay outside the gene matches. The CDR3 is 15 amino acids. The CDR3 DNA reads TGTGCCACCTCGGAGGGCACAGGGGGGAATCAGCCCCAGCATTTT. Protein: CATSEGTGGNQPQHF.

The CDR3 loop is CASRSTDTQYF. CDR3 nucleotides: TGTGCCAGCAGATCTACAGATACGCAGTATTTT. The chain links TRBV7-6 to TRBJ2-3; D is unresolved. Germline-derived CDR1 and CDR2 are SGHVS and FNYEAQ. Trimming took off 6 bases at V and 3 bases at J, with 4 bases between the two ends. The CDR3 totals 11 residues.

The CDR3 reads CASSGSSTDTQYF. The CDR3 DNA reads as TGTGCCAGTAGTGGATCAAGCACAGATACGCAGTATTTT. This rearrangement joins TRBV19 to TRBJ2-3; D is unclear. Trimming stripped 5 bases from V and 0 bases from J, with 6 bases between. The V gene's germline CDR1 is LNHDA and CDR2 SQIVND (reference sequence). The CDR3 has 13 residues.

The chain couples TRBV9 to TRBJ2-1; D tentatively reads TRBD1 or TRBD2 (5 bases each). This CDR3 has 15 amino acids. V dropped 0 bases and J dropped 7 bases, with 14 bases sitting between them. Germline CDR1 reads SGDLS; CDR2 reads YYNGEE. Here the CDR3 DNA reads TGTGCCAGCAGCGTAGCAGGGACGGAGAGAAATGAGCAGTTCTTC. Amino acid sequence: CASSVAGTERNEQFF. The whole variable domain, filled in from reference TRBV9 and TRBJ2-1, reads DSGVTQTPKHLITATGQRVTLRCSPRSGDLSVYWYQQSLDQGLQFLIQYYNGEERAKGNILERFSAQQFPDLHSELNLSSLELGDSALYFCASSVAGTERNEQFFGPGTRLTVL.

There are a few counts of this clone. This sequence joins TRBV29-1 and TRBJ1-4; 7 nucleotides line up with TRBD1. The V and J ends lost 6 bases and 7 bases, in that order; junction bases with no gene match: 8. Germline V gene sequence: CDR1 SQVTM, CDR2 ANQGSEA. This CDR3 comprises 13 residues. The CDR3 DNA sequence: TGCAGCGTAACGGACAGGCGTCTTGAAAAACTGTTTTTT. The encoded protein is CSVTDRRLEKLFF.